This T cell receptor beta chain was captured in a study of vaccination effects on CD4 cells after COVID-19. General study results and limits: There was only 1 of 255 vaccine-induced clones in healthy vaccinees that cross-reacted with common cold coronaviruses.

About this clone: Antigen unknown.

ViraFEST used viral peptide pools to expand antigen-specific CD4+ T cells before sequencing. Having been cultured for about 10 days, the cells underwent CD4+ T cell isolation. Previously uninfected by SARS-CoV-2, the vaccine recipients also showed negative nucleocapsid antibodies. Researchers reported culturing 2 million to 2.5 million PBMC in each well, adding roughly 10 IU/ml IL-2 and 9 to 10 ug/ml peptides. On both days 3 and 7, half of the culture medium was replaced with IL-2 medium. V was pared by 7 bases and J by 0 bases, with 4 bases between. The V gene's germline CDR1 is MDHEN and CDR2 SYDVKM. CDR3 length equals 12 residues. Method: immunoSEQ multiplex PCR; TCRdb's copy keeps in-frame clones and lacks some. The table shows 70,000 or so clones, with more than 60% occurring only once.

The chain links TRBV28 to TRBJ2-1; D is unclear. This TCR was sampled from a human donor who received a COVID-19 vaccine. Here the sequenced sample was CD4+ T cells from PBMCs cultured with SARS-CoV-2 spike peptides, taken before COVID-19 vaccination. The CDR3 bases are TGTGCCAGCAAGGACTCCTACAATGAGCAGTTCTTC. Translated, it gives CASKDSYNEQFF.